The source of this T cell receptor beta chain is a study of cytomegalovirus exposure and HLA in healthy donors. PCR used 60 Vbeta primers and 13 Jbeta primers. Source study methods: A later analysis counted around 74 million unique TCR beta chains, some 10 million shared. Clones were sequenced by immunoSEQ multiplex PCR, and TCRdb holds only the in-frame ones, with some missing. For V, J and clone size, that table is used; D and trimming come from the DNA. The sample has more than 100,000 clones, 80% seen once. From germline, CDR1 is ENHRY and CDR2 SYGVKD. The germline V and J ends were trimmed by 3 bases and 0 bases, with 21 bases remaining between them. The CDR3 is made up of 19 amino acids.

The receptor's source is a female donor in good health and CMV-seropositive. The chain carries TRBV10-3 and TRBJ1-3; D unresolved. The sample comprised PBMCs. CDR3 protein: CAISEHTRVGVTSGNTIYF. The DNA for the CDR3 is TGTGCCATCAGTGAACACACGAGGGTCGGGGTCACCTCTGGAAACACCATATATTTT.